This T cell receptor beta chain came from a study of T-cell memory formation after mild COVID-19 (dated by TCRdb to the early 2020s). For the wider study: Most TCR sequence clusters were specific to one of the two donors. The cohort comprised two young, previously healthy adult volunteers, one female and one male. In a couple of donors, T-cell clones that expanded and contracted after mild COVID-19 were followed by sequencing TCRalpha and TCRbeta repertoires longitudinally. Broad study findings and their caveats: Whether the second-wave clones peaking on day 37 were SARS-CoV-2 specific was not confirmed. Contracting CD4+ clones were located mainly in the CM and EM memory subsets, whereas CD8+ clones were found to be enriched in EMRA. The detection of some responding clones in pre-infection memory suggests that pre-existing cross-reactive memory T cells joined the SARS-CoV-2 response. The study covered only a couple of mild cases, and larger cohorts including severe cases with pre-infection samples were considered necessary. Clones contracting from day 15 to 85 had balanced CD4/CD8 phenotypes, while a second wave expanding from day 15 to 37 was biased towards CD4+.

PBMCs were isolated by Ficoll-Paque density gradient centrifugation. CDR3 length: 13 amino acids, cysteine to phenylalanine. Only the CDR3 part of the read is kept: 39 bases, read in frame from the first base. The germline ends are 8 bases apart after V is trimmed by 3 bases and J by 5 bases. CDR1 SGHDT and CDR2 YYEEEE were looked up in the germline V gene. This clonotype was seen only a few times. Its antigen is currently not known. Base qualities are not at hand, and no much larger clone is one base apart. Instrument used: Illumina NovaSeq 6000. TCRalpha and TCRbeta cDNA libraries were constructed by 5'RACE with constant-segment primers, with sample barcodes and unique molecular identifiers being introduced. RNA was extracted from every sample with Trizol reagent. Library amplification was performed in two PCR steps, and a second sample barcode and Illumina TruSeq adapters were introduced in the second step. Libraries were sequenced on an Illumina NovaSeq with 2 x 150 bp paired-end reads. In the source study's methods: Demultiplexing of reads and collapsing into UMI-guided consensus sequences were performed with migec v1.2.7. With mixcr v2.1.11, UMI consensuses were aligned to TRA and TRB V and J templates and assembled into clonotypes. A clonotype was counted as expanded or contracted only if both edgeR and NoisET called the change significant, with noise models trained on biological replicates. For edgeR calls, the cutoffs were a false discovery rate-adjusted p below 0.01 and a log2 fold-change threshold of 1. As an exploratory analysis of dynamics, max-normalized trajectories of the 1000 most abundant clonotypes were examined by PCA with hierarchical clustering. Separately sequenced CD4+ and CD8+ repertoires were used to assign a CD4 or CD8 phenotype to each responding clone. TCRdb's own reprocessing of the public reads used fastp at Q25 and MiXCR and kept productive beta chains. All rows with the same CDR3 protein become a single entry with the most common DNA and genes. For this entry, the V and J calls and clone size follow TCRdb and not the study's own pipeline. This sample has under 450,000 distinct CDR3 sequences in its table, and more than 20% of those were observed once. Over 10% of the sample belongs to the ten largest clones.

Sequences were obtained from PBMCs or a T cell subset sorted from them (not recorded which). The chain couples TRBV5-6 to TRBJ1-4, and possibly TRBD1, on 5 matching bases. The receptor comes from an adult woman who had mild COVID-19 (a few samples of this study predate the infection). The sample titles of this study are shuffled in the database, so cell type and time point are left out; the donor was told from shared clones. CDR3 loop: CASSSTENEKLFF. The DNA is TGTGCCAGCAGCTCGACAGAGAATGAAAAACTGTTTTTT.